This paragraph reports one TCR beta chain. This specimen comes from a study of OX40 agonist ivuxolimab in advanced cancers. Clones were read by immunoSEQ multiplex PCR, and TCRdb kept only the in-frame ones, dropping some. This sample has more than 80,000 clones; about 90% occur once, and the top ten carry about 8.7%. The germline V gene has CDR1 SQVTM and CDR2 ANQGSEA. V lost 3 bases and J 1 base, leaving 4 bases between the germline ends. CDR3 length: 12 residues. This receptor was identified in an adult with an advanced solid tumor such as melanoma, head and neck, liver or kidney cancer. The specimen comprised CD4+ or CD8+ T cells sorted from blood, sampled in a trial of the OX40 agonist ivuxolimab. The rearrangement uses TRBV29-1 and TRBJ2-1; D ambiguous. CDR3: CSVEISYNEQFF. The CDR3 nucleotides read TGCAGCGTTGAGATTTCCTACAATGAGCAGTTCTTC.